Given below is one T cell receptor (beta chain) in context. Its antigen is unidentified. Assay: immunoSEQ multiplex PCR; the TCRdb copy retains only in-frame clones and omits some. The sample consists of about 110,000 clones, 85% to 90% of them appearing once. This entry comes from a study of T cell responses to AZD1222 COVID-19 vaccine. Study-wide background: Investigators merged groups given second doses at roughly 4 or roughly 12 weeks.

The ends lost 5 bases at V and 2 bases at J; junction bases unmatched: 3. CDR1 and CDR2 (germline): MNHEY, SVGAGI. This CDR3 contains 14 residues. Study conclusions and caveats: Nearly half of spike-specific TCRs reportedly go after variant regions that carry no mutations. The donors showed a predominance of white British ancestry and of females, with possible underestimation of clonal diversity.

This chain connects TRBV6-5 to TRBJ1-5; the match to TRBD1 covers 7 bases. Sequenced here: peripheral blood, sampled on day 0 of AZD1222 vaccination. The receptor comes from an adult in good health. The CDR3 spells CASSTGVGNQPQHF. In DNA form, the CDR3 reads TGTGCCAGCAGTACAGGGGTGGGCAATCAGCCCCAGCATTTT.